The subject of this entry is one T cell receptor (beta chain). Template material for TCR beta VDJ and CDR3 profiling consisted of genomic DNA. In TCRdb, the reads were re-called with MiXCR into one record per CDR3 protein. The table shows around 160,000 distinct CDR3 sequences, with roughly 48% occurring only once. In patients chosen for sequencing, flow cytometry had shown CD8+CD57+ cell expansion. Germline CDR1 is SNHLY and CDR2 is FYNNEI. With 6 bases removed from V and 7 bases from J, the gap between germline ends came to 10 bases. CDR3 length: 12 amino acids. The data are from a study of CD8+CD57+ T cells in acquired aplastic anemia. Study details: When averaged, DNA from sorted CD4+ and CD8+ cells came to approximately 3 ug.

Sequenced input: sorted CD4+, CD8+, or CD8+CD57+ T cells (not recorded which) from PBMCs. The chain employs TRBV2 and TRBJ2-1; D not certain. The TCR originated in a human donor with aplastic anemia. The DNA for the CDR3 is TGTGCCAGCAGGTTGGAAGGGAATGAGCAGTTCTTC. Translated, it gives CASRLEGNEQFF. Complete variable domain (other parts from reference TRBV2 and TRBJ2-1): EPEVTQTPSHQVTQMGQEVILRCVPISNHLYFYWYRQILGQKVEFLVSFYNNEISEKSEIFDDQFSVERPDGSNFTLKIRSTKLEDSAMYFCASRLEGNEQFFGPGTRLTVL.